One sample yielded the 5 T cell receptor beta chains listed below, sequenced in a study of memory CD4+ T cells and cytomegalovirus serostatus. Clones were sequenced by immunoSEQ multiplex PCR, and TCRdb holds only the in-frame ones, with some missing. The sample lists approximately 40,000 clones, over 70% occurring once. Single viable CD3+CD4+CD8-CD45RO+ cells were sorted as the memory CD4+ T cells. Specimen: memory CD4+ T cells from blood. These receptor sequences come from an adult in good health and CMV-seronegative.

The chain employs TRBV10-3 and TRBJ1-1, with a weak D call TRBD1 (6 bases). V gave up 4 bases and J gave up 1 base, with 10 bases separating them. Germline-derived CDR1 and CDR2 are ENHRY and SYGVKD. The CDR3 covers 14 residues. Here the CDR3 reads CAISAGEPNTEAFF. The CDR3 DNA follows: TGTGCCATCAGTGCAGGGGAGCCGAACACTGAAGCTTTCTTT.

V and J are TRBV19 and TRBJ2-2; D gene ambiguous. Germline loops: CDR1 LNHDA, CDR2 SQIVND (reference sequence). The CDR3 is 14 residues long. V shed 4 bases and J shed 5 bases, with 11 bases lying between them. The CDR3 loop reads CASSKERRTGELFF. The CDR3 DNA sequence: TGTGCCAGTAGTAAAGAGAGACGTACCGGGGAGCTGTTTTTT.

The rearrangement uses TRBV14 and TRBJ1-1; no definite D call. CDR1 and CDR2 from the germline V gene are SGHDN and FVKESK. Trimming stripped 2 bases from V and 4 bases from J, with 11 bases between. CDR3 length: 14 residues. CDR3 DNA: TGTGCCAGCAGCCAAAGTTCCGGGATCACTGAAGCTTTCTTT. Protein: CASSQSSGITEAFF.

The V call is TRBV5-1, the J call TRBJ1-4; 9 nucleotides agree with TRBD1. V trimming: 0 bases; J trimming: 5 bases; junction bases outside the gene matches: 2. The CDR3 runs 15 residues. CDR1 is SGHRS and CDR2 is YFSETQ in the germline V gene. The CDR3, as DNA: TGCGCCAGCAGCTTGGCTACAGGGGGCAATGAAAAACTGTTTTTT. It specifies CASSLATGGNEKLFF.

The rearrangement links TRBV5-1 to TRBJ1-2; D remains unclear. The CDR3 spans 14 residues. Germline V gene sequence: CDR1 SGHRS, CDR2 YFSETQ. Trimming removed 6 bases at V and 2 bases at J, with 14 bases between. CDR3 amino acids: CASKISEINYGYTF. The CDR3 DNA sequence: TGCGCCAGCAAAATATCAGAGATCAACTATGGCTACACCTTC.